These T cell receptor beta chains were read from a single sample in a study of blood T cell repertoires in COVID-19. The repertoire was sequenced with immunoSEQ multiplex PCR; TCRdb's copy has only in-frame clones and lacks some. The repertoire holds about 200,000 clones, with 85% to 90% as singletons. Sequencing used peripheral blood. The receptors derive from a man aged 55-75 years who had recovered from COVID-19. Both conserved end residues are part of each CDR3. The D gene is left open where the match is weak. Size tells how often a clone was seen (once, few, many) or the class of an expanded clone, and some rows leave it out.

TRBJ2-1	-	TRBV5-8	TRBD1	CASSTPGTAYNEQFF	TGTGCCAGCAGCACTCCCGGGACAGCCTACAATGAGCAGTTCTTC
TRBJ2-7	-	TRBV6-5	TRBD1	CASRRDRGYEQYF	TGTGCCAGCCGGCGGGACAGGGGTTACGAGCAGTACTTC
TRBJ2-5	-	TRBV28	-	CASSYAQRRETQYF	TGTGCCAGCAGTTATGCCCAAAGGAGGGAGACCCAGTACTTC
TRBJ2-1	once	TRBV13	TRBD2	CASSPEGELAGSYNEQFF	TGTGCCAGCAGCCCCGAGGGGGAACTAGCGGGATCGTACAATGAGCAGTTCTTC
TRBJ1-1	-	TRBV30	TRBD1	CAWGKDRPPRVNTEAFF	TGTGCCTGGGGGAAGGACAGGCCACCTCGCGTGAACACTGAAGCTTTCTTT
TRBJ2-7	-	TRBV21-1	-	CASSKTGLAGGEQYF	TGTGCCAGCAGCAAAACGGGACTAGCGGGGGGCGAGCAGTACTTC
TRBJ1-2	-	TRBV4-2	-	CASSHKWGLEAGSGYTF	TGTGCCAGCAGCCATAAGTGGGGGCTGGAAGCTGGGAGTGGCTACACCTTC
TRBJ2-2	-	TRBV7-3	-	CASSLTKLADGELFF	TGTGCCAGCAGCTTAACGAAACTAGCAGACGGGGAGCTGTTTTTT
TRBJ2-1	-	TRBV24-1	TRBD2	CATSVLAGYNNEQFF	TGTGCCACCAGTGTCCTAGCGGGGTACAACAATGAGCAGTTCTTC
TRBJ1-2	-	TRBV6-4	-	CASSGSGNYGYTF	TGTGCCAGCAGTGGTTCGGGGAACTATGGCTACACCTTC
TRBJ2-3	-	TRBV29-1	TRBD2	CSVGASGGPETQYF	TGCAGCGTTGGAGCTAGCGGGGGCCCCGAGACGCAGTATTTT
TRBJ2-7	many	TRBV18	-	CASSPSTSSYEQYF	TGTGCCAGCTCACCGTCGACTAGCTCCTACGAGCAGTACTTC
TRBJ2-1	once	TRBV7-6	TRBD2	CASSLAGGGAFDEQFF	TGTGCCAGCAGCTTAGCGGGCGGGGGGGCCTTCGATGAGCAGTTCTTC
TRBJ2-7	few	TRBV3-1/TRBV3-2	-	CASSRGLTYEQYF	TGTGCCAGCAGCCGAGGACTGACCTACGAGCAGTACTTC
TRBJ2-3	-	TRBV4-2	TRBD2	CASSQDAASGGVRFTDTQYF	TGTGCCAGCAGCCAAGATGCGGCTAGCGGGGGGGTAAGGTTCACAGATACGCAGTATTTT
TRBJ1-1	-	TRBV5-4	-	CASSKQLTGFTEAFF	TGTGCCAGCAGCAAACAACTGACGGGGTTCACTGAAGCTTTCTTT
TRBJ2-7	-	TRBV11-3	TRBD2	CASSSPQREVGVHYEQYF	TGTGCCAGCAGCTCCCCCCAGCGGGAGGTCGGGGTTCATTACGAGCAGTACTTC
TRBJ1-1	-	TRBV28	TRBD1	CASSPPGGTGWGTEAFF	TGTGCCAGCAGCCCCCCTGGAGGGACAGGGTGGGGCACTGAAGCTTTCTTT
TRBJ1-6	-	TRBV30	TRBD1	CAWGAGTDNSPLHF	TGTGCCTGGGGCGCCGGGACAGATAATTCACCCCTCCACTTT
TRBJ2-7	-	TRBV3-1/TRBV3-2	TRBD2	CASNPGLAPYEQYF	TGTGCCAGCAACCCGGGACTAGCTCCCTACGAGCAGTACTTC
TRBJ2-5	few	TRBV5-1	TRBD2	CASSNSGGVETQYF	TGCGCCAGCAGCAACAGCGGGGGGGTAGAGACCCAGTACTTC
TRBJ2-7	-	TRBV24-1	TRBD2	CATSPTSGSSYEQYF	TGTGCCACCAGCCCGACTAGCGGGAGCTCCTACGAGCAGTACTTC
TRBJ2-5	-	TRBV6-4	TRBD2	CASSPLAGSQETQYF	TGTGCCAGCAGTCCACTAGCGGGGTCCCAAGAGACCCAGTACTTC
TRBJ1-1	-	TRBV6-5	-	CASRRGLVDTEAFF	TGTGCCAGCAGGCGGGGCCTGGTGGACACTGAAGCTTTCTTT
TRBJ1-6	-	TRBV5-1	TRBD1	CASSHRDRGSPLHF	TGCGCCAGCAGCCACCGGGACAGGGGGTCACCCCTCCACTTT
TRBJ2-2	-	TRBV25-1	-	CASSEVPNSANTGELFF	TGTGCCAGCAGTGAAGTTCCTAACTCCGCGAACACCGGGGAGCTGTTTTTT
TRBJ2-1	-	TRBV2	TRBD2	CASVSGGDEQFF	TGTGCCAGCGTTAGCGGGGGGGATGAGCAGTTCTTC
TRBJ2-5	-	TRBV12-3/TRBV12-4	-	CASSSSGPETQYF	TGTGCCAGCAGTTCTTCAGGCCCCGAGACCCAGTACTTC
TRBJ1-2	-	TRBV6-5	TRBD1	CASSLPGQGSGYTF	TGTGCCAGCAGTCTACCGGGACAGGGAAGCGGCTACACCTTC
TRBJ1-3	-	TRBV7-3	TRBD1	CASSPTGTSGNTIYF	TGTGCCAGCAGCCCGACAGGGACCTCTGGAAACACCATATATTTT
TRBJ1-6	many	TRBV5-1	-	CASSLAGTLYNSPLHF	TGCGCCAGCAGCCTGGCGGGGACTCTTTATAATTCACCCCTCCACTTT
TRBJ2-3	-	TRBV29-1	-	CSVEGAVDTQYF	TGCAGCGTTGAGGGGGCGGTGGATACGCAGTATTTT
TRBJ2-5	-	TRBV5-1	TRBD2	CASSLLAGGLVWETQYF	TGCGCCAGCAGCTTACTAGCGGGGGGGCTTGTGTGGGAGACCCAGTACTTC
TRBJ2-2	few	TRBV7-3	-	CASSLGPGSPGELFF	TGTGCCAGCAGCTTAGGACCCGGGAGTCCCGGGGAGCTGTTTTTT
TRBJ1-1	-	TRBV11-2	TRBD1	CASSSDRGTEAFF	TGTGCCAGCAGTTCAGACAGGGGCACTGAAGCTTTCTTT
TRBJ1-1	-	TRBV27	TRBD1	CASRDRVNTEAFF	TGTGCCAGCCGGGACAGGGTGAACACTGAAGCTTTCTTT
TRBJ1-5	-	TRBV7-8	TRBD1	CASSPGQGIRPQHF	TGTGCCAGCAGCCCTGGACAGGGAATACGGCCCCAGCATTTT
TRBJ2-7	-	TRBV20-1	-	CSASIVSYEQYF	TGCAGTGCTAGTATAGTCTCCTACGAGCAGTACTTC
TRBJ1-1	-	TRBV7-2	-	CASSLVRSAEAFF	TGTGCCAGCAGCTTAGTTAGGAGCGCTGAAGCTTTCTTT
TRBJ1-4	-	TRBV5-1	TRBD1	CASSGGTGAREKLFF	TGCGCCAGCAGCGGTGGGACAGGCGCCCGTGAAAAACTGTTTTTT
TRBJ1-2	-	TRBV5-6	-	CASSFPQSDGYTF	TGTGCCAGCAGCTTCCCGCAGTCTGATGGCTACACCTTC